This entry describes one T cell receptor (beta chain). Its antigen is still unknown. The data belong to a study of a mutant IDH1 vaccine in newly diagnosed glioma. Study context: Vaccination followed radiotherapy alone by 4-6 weeks, or accompanied temozolomide cycles. Treated patients comprised around 62% males and around 40% females, mean age about 43 years. Patients got radiotherapy, temozolomide, or both beforehand, and most got both.

Libraries were prepared by immunoSEQ multiplex PCR; TCRdb keeps only in-frame clonotypes and omits some of them. The repertoire holds 60,000 or so clones, with around 84% as singletons. Noted time point: week 35, safety follow-up. Vaccination comprised doses that each held 300 ug of mutant IDH1 20-mer peptide, plus topical imiquimod. Eight vaccine injections were given to patients in weeks 1, 3, 5, 7, 11, 15, 19 and 23. The V and J ends lost 0 bases and 2 bases respectively, with 13 bases between them. The CDR3 extends over 16 amino acids. Germline loops: CDR1 SGDLS, CDR2 YYNGEE. The sequencing here drew on PBMCs, taken from a glioma patient whose treatment included an IDH1 peptide vaccine. The receptor was isolated from a man aged 25 to 40 with glioma. V is TRBV9 and J is TRBJ2-3, with D uncertain. This CDR3 is CASSVGRMRYTDTQYF. CDR3 in DNA: TGTGCCAGCAGCGTAGGCAGGATGCGATACACAGATACGCAGTATTTT.